These 3 T cell receptor beta chains were all obtained from the same sample, sequenced in a study of tumor-infiltrating lymphocytes in primary liver carcinoma. TCR beta cDNA was reverse-transcribed from approximately 0.45 ug of total RNA. The reaction used a constant-region primer and ProtoScript II reverse transcriptase. Libraries of TCR beta came from three nested multiplex PCR rounds with slightly modified ARM-PCR. Forward primers for TRBV1-TRBV30 and a C-beta reverse primer served the first two PCR rounds, at about 11 cycles each. MiXCR was run by TCRdb on the multiplex PCR reads, yielding one entry per CDR3 protein. The sample carries roughly 180,000 distinct CDR3 sequences, about 60% recorded once. The authors took blood RNA from unsorted whole blood and also extracted germline DNA. Sequenced sample: peripheral blood. The source of these receptors is a man aged 35-49 years with primary liver carcinoma and hepatitis B virus infection.

The chain links TRBV6-5 to TRBJ2-7; 8 bases fit TRBD1. The CDR3 consists of 13 residues. CDR1 is MNHEY, CDR2 SVGAGI, per germline. The J segment lost 2 bases and the V segment lost 6 bases, leaving 3 bases of the junction unmatched. CDR3 residues: CASRDRETYEQYF. The DNA for the CDR3 is TGTGCCAGCAGGGACAGGGAGACCTACGAGCAGTACTTC.

This clonotype has at least ten counts. CDR3 bases: TGCGCCAGCAGCCACCCTCCTAATTGGACGTCCGCGGGCTACACCTTC. Translating gives CASSHPPNWTSAGYTF. The V call is TRBV4-1, the J call TRBJ1-2, with no clear D. V lost 3 bases and J lost 8, with 22 bases in between. In germline, CDR1 is MGHRA, CDR2 YSYEKL. The CDR3 totals 16 residues.

The chain is built from TRBV7-8 and TRBJ1-1; D unresolved. CDR1 and CDR2 (germline): SGHVS, FQNEAQ. The CDR3 runs 12 residues. V was trimmed by 5 bases and J by 6 bases, leaving 10 bases between them. CDR3 nucleotide sequence: TGTGCCAGCAGCATTTATCGGGCTGAAGCTTTCTTT. Protein: CASSIYRAEAFF.